These 27 T cell receptor beta chains originate from one sample sequenced in a study of blood T cell repertoires in COVID-19 (dated by TCRdb to 2018 to 2020). The library was built by means of the immunoSEQ multiplex PCR assay. As stored in TCRdb, this immuneACCESS dataset retains in-frame rearrangements with V and J assigned. A fraction of the clones does not appear; measured against another copy, unresolved V genes explain less than half of the discrepancy, and the remainder lacks a known reason. The sample data list 400,000 to 450,000 clones, and roughly nine tenths of these were observed just once. 1.1% of the sample belongs to the ten largest clones. The sample taken for sequencing was PBMCs or T cells enriched from blood (not recorded which). The source is a man younger than 40 who had recovered from COVID-19.

The gene calls are TRBV28 and TRBJ1-4; 7 bases map to TRBD1. CDR1 and CDR2 from the germline V gene are MDHEN and SYDVKM. The CDR3 is 17 residues long. Trimming cost V 3 bases and J 0 bases; bases outside gene matches: 7. The CDR3 region is CASSFQGQSSTNEKLFF. CDR3 DNA sequence: TGTGCCAGCAGTTTTCAGGGACAGTCCTCAACTAATGAAAAACTGTTTTTT.

This clone has just one count. The chain recombines TRBV15 with TRBJ2-7; 9 positions agree with TRBD2. CDR1 and CDR2 (germline): LNHNV, YYDKDF (reference sequence). The CDR3 spans 17 residues. V gave up 5 bases and J gave up 2 bases; unmatched junction bases: 13. The CDR3 protein is CATSVLPGTSSPYEQYF. CDR3 bases: TGTGCCACCAGCGTACTGCCCGGGACTAGCAGCCCCTACGAGCAGTACTTC.

The rearrangement uses TRBV5-1 and TRBJ2-1, with D unresolved. The V gene lost 0 bases and the J gene lost 6 bases, with 10 bases spanning the gap. Germline V CDR1 and CDR2: SGHRS, YFSETQ. The CDR3 is made up of 14 amino acids. CDR3 residues: CASSLVQEINEQFF. The CDR3 nucleotides are TGCGCCAGCAGCTTGGTTCAGGAAATCAATGAGCAGTTCTTC. The full variable domain, rest sourced from reference TRBV5-1 and TRBJ2-1, is KAGVTQTPRYLIKTRGQQVTLSCSPISGHRSVSWYQQTPGQGLQFLFEYFSETQRNKGNFPGRFSGRQFSNSRSEMNVSTLELGDSALYLCASSLVQEINEQFFGPGTRLTVL.

The rearrangement joins TRBV7-9 to TRBJ2-7, with TRBD2 as a possible D gene (5 bases). The V and J ends lost 0 bases and 7 bases respectively, with 13 bases between them. Germline V gene data show CDR1 as SEHNR and CDR2 as FQNEAQ (reference sequence). This CDR3 has 14 amino acids. This CDR3 is CASSLAGGFREQYF. Here the CDR3 DNA reads TGTGCCAGCAGCTTAGCTGGCGGGTTTAGAGAGCAGTACTTC.

The chain combines TRBV10-3 with TRBJ1-5; no firm D call. This CDR3 comprises 13 residues. The germline V gene has CDR1 ENHRY and CDR2 SYGVKD. V lost 0 bases and J 4 bases, leaving 4 bases between the germline ends. The CDR3 reads CAISESTNQPQHF. In nucleotides, the CDR3 is TGTGCCATCAGTGAGTCGACAAATCAGCCCCAGCATTTT.

The chain employs TRBV11-2 and TRBJ2-7; TRBD1 matches 11 bases. Trimming removed 4 bases from V and 1 base from J; junction bases left unmatched: 3. CDR1 is SGHAT and CDR2 is FQNNGV in the germline V gene. The CDR3 length is 15 residues. CDR3 bases: TGTGCCAGCAGCTGGGGACAGGGGGGGTCCTACGAGCAGTACTTC. Protein: CASSWGQGGSYEQYF.

The chain recombines TRBV19 with TRBJ1-1; a weak D match, TRBD1 (5 bases). Between the trimmed V and J ends, which lost 2 bases and 1 base, there was a span of 8 bases. The CDR3 runs 14 residues. The germline V gene has CDR1 LNHDA and CDR2 SQIVND (reference sequence). For the CDR3, the DNA is TGTGCCAGTAGTATATCCACAGGGAACACTGAAGCTTTCTTT. It encodes CASSISTGNTEAFF.

The chain carries TRBV19 and TRBJ2-1, with a weak D call TRBD2 (6 bases). The CDR3 loop spans 15 amino acids. Germline V gene data show CDR1 as LNHDA and CDR2 as SQIVND (reference sequence). Trimming took off 7 bases at V and 3 bases at J, with 16 bases between the two ends. The CDR3 spells CASTTGGTFYNEQFF. The DNA for the CDR3 is TGTGCCAGTACAACCGGCGGGACTTTCTACAATGAGCAGTTCTTC.

The gene calls are TRBV19 and TRBJ2-7, with 7 bases aligning to TRBD2. CDR3 size: 15 residues. Germline loops: CDR1 LNHDA, CDR2 SQIVND (reference sequence). The ends lost 3 bases at V and 3 bases at J; junction bases unmatched: 8. In DNA, the CDR3 is TGTGCCAGTAGTATTTATGGACTAGGGAACTACGAGCAGTACTTC. This codes for CASSIYGLGNYEQYF.

The chain's CDR3 is CASSISGTTYNEQFF. The CDR3 DNA reads as TGTGCCAGTAGTATATCCGGGACTACCTACAATGAGCAGTTCTTC. The V call is TRBV19, the J call TRBJ2-1; 7 bases match TRBD2. Germline CDR1 reads LNHDA; CDR2 reads SQIVND (reference sequence). The trim removed 2 bases at V and 2 bases at J, leaving 3 bases unmatched. The CDR3 length is 15 residues. The whole variable domain, remainder taken from reference TRBV19 and TRBJ2-1, is DGGITQSPKYLFRKEGQNVTLSCEQNLNHDAMYWYRQDPGQGLRLIYYSQIVNDFQKGDIAEGYSVSREKKESFPLTVTSAQKNPTAFYLCASSISGTTYNEQFFGPGTRLTVL.

This chain joins TRBV5-1 and TRBJ2-1, with 9 bases aligning to TRBD2. Trimming at V came to 2 bases and at J to 5 bases, leaving 5 bases not matched to a gene. The CDR3 loop spans 15 amino acids. Germline CDR1 and CDR2: SGHRS and YFSETQ. CDR3 sequence reads: CASSLSGRIDNEQFF. For the CDR3, the DNA is TGCGCCAGCAGCTTAAGCGGGAGGATAGACAATGAGCAGTTCTTC.

The CDR3 is CASSTKRGTENEQFF. The CDR3 coding sequence is TGCGCCAGCAGCACAAAAAGGGGGACAGAAAATGAGCAGTTCTTC. The chain links TRBV5-1 to TRBJ2-1; TRBD1 agrees at 7 bases. Germline-derived CDR1 and CDR2 are SGHRS and YFSETQ. With V trimmed by 4 bases and J by 7 bases, 11 bases remained unmatched. The CDR3 has 15 amino acids.

The chain joins TRBV5-6 to TRBJ2-7; D not certain. V was clipped by 0 bases and J by 5 bases, with 6 bases between them. Looked up from germline, CDR1 is SGHDT and CDR2 is YYEEEE. The CDR3 runs to 12 residues. The CDR3 sequence is CASSLASNEQYF. The CDR3 DNA reads as TGTGCCAGCAGCTTGGCCTCTAACGAGCAGTACTTC.

V is TRBV6-2 or TRBV6-3 and J is TRBJ2-5; the D gene is possibly TRBD2 (7 bases). This CDR3 contains 20 residues. Trimming shortened V by 2 bases and J by 3 bases, and 28 bases separated the two germline ends. CDR1 is MNHEY and CDR2 is SVGEGT in the germline V gene. The CDR3 DNA is TGTGCCAGCAGTTACCCCTCACGGGGGCGGGAGCTAGGGAGCGAAGAGACCCAGTACTTC. Translation gives CASSYPSRGRELGSEETQYF.

The chain joins TRBV18 to TRBJ1-2, with D tentatively TRBD1 (5 bases). V shed 3 bases and J shed 7 bases, with 12 bases lying between them. CDR3 length equals 13 residues. The V gene's germline CDR1 is KGHSH and CDR2 LQKENI. The CDR3 sequence: CASSPDGGVGYTF. The CDR3 region has the DNA TGTGCCAGCTCACCGGATGGAGGGGTTGGCTACACCTTC. Using reference TRBV18 and TRBJ1-2 for the parts outside the CDR3, the full variable domain is NAGVMQNPRHLVRRRGQEARLRCSPMKGHSHVYWYRQLPEEGLKFMVYLQKENIIDESGMPKERFSAEFPKEGPSILRIQQVVRGDSAAYFCASSPDGGVGYTFGSGTRLTVV.

CDR3 amino acids: CASSLLDRLSYEQYF. CDR3 coding DNA: TGTGCCAGCAGCTTACTCGACAGGTTAAGCTACGAGCAGTACTTC. The rearrangement uses TRBV5-6 and TRBJ2-7; a possible D gene is TRBD1 (6 bases). Germline values: CDR1 SGHDT, CDR2 YYEEEE. The V gene lost 2 bases and the J gene lost 3 bases, with 15 bases spanning the gap. The CDR3 runs to 15 residues.

This sequence joins TRBV14 and TRBJ1-6; 11 nucleotides line up with TRBD1. Germline loops: CDR1 SGHDN, CDR2 FVKESK. Trimming cost V 3 bases and J 10 bases; bases outside gene matches: 5. The CDR3 runs to 15 residues. This chain's CDR3 is CASSHAGQGVSPLHF. The CDR3 DNA is TGTGCCAGCAGCCACGCGGGACAGGGGGTCTCACCCCTCCACTTT.

This chain joins TRBV4-1 and TRBJ2-1; TRBD2 agrees at 9 bases. Germline CDR1 is MGHRA and CDR2 is YSYEKL. CDR3 length equals 16 residues. After removal of 1 base from V and 4 bases from J, the junction contained 5 bases not matched to a gene. CDR3 bases: TGCGCCAGCAGCCAAGTAGCTAGCGGGATATACAATGAGCAGTTCTTC. Its translation is CASSQVASGIYNEQFF.

The gene calls are TRBV6-5 and TRBJ1-6; D is possibly TRBD1 (5 bases). This CDR3 contains 16 residues. Germline CDR1 is MNHEY and CDR2 is SVGAGI. Trimming left V 0 bases short and J 9 bases short, with 15 bases between. CDR3: CASSYSIGVGASPLHF. The CDR3 DNA is TGTGCCAGCAGTTACTCGATTGGGGTAGGGGCTTCACCCCTCCACTTT.

The genes are TRBV12-5 and TRBJ2-1; 12 bases map to TRBD2. The CDR3 runs 19 residues. Germline-derived CDR1 and CDR2 are LGHNT and FRNRAP. Unmatched junction bases numbered 7, after V lost 1 base and J lost 0 bases. CDR3 residues: CASGLDLTSGGSSYNEQFF. DNA of the CDR3: TGTGCTAGTGGTTTGGACTTGACTAGCGGGGGTAGCTCCTACAATGAGCAGTTCTTC.

The CDR3 loop reads CASSFGTSKYEQYF. In nucleotides, the CDR3 is TGTGCCAGCAGCTTTGGGACTAGTAAGTACGAGCAGTACTTC. The J gene is TRBJ2-7, the V gene TRBV7-9, with TRBD2 identical over 8 bases. CDR3 length: 14 amino acids. From germline, CDR1 is SEHNR and CDR2 FQNEAQ (reference sequence). The junction had 5 bases not matched to a gene; V was cut back by 3 bases and J by 4 bases.

The V gene is TRBV4-2, the J gene TRBJ2-3; 9 bases align to TRBD1. J gave up 5 bases and V 0 bases, and 9 bases lay outside the gene matches. Germline V gene lookup returns CDR1 LGHNA and CDR2 YNFKEQ. This CDR3 contains 17 residues. The CDR3 region is CASSQEVSGQGGDTQYF. CDR3 nucleotides: TGTGCCAGCAGCCAAGAAGTCTCGGGACAGGGTGGAGATACGCAGTATTTT.

This sequence joins TRBV30 and TRBJ1-4; D is unresolved. V lost 3 bases and J lost 4, with 9 bases in between. CDR3 length: 13 residues. Germline V gives CDR1 GTSNPN, CDR2 SVGIG (reference sequence). The CDR3 loop reads CAWSPYLNEKLFF. The CDR3, as DNA: TGTGCCTGGAGCCCCTATCTTAATGAAAAACTGTTTTTT. Full variable domain (rest looked up from reference TRBV30 and TRBJ1-4): SQTIHQWPATLVQPVGSPLSLECTVEGTSNPNLYWYRQAAGRGLQLLFYSVGIGQISSEVPQNLSASRPQDRQFILSSKKLLLSDSGFYLCAWSPYLNEKLFFGSGTQLSVL.

The J gene is TRBJ1-1, the V gene TRBV25-1; tentatively, D is TRBD1 (5 bases). CDR1 and CDR2 (germline): MGHDK, SYGVNS. The V end was cut by 0 bases, the J end by 3 bases, with 11 bases between. The CDR3 consists of 15 residues. CDR3 amino acids: CASSEYGVGDTEAFF. The CDR3 DNA reads TGTGCCAGCAGTGAATATGGGGTAGGGGACACTGAAGCTTTCTTT.

The chain uses TRBV7-2 and TRBJ2-6, with a possible D match to TRBD1 (7 bases). The CDR3 has 17 residues. Germline lookup yields CDR1 SGHTA and CDR2 FQGNSA. V gave up 4 bases and J gave up 2 bases, with 15 bases separating them. CDR3 region: CASSSSRGVPGANVLTF. CDR3 nucleotide sequence: TGTGCCAGCAGCTCGTCCAGGGGGGTGCCTGGGGCCAACGTCCTGACTTTC.

This chain connects TRBV6-5 to TRBJ2-7, with TRBD2 as a possible D gene (5 bases). V lost 7 bases and J lost 3, with 13 bases in between. Germline V gene lookup returns CDR1 MNHEY and CDR2 SVGAGI. The CDR3 runs to 13 residues. The DNA of the CDR3 is TGTGCCAGCAAGAGCCTAGAGGGCTACGAGCAGTACTTC. Residues: CASKSLEGYEQYF.

The V gene is TRBV28, the J gene TRBJ2-1; a weak D match, TRBD2 (6 bases). Germline V lookup: CDR1 MDHEN, CDR2 SYDVKM. V was cut by 7 bases and J by 0 bases, with 13 bases left in between. The CDR3 contains 15 residues. The CDR3, as DNA: TGTGCCAGCAATTCTGGGAGGAGCTCCTACAATGAGCAGTTCTTC. It yields the protein CASNSGRSSYNEQFF.